This TCR beta chain is drawn from a study of cytomegalovirus exposure and HLA in healthy donors. Study results and caveats: Per a prior analysis, the majority of TCR beta V segments were productive roughly 90% or roughly 30% of the time. Later on, an analysis tied over 15,000 TCR beta sequences to HLA alleles at 0.05 false discovery rate.

V lost 6 bases, J lost 3 bases, and 7 bases stayed unmatched. The CDR3 runs to 15 residues. Germline CDR1 MNHNS, CDR2 SASEGT. A word on this clone: Its specificity is unknown.

PCR employed 60 Vbeta and 13 Jbeta primers. Data came from immunoSEQ multiplex PCR; TCRdb stores just in-frame clones and leaves some out. The sample yields some 180,000 clones, roughly 80% seen once. Material: PBMCs. The J gene is TRBJ1-5, the V gene TRBV6-1; 8 bases are shared with TRBD1. The clonotype comes from a woman younger than 35 in good health and CMV-seronegative. CDR3 DNA: TGTGCCAGCAGGGCCGGGACAGGCACCAATCAGCCCCAGCATTTT. As protein: CASRAGTGTNQPQHF.